This T cell receptor beta chain is from a study of Tregs in tolerant kidney transplant recipients. Across the study: The nonmyeloablative bone marrow transplants came from related graft donors, with transient mixed chimerism. General study results and limits: Antigen-driven expansion was suggested because donor-specific Tregs expanded more than all Tregs in tolerant patients. The most relevant donor-specific Treg TCRbeta repertoire apparently came from expansion with activated donor B cells.

Some clones are missing from TCRdb's copy, which holds only in-frame ones; the method was immunoSEQ multiplex PCR. In the table there are fewer than 100,000 clones, about 91% of which are singletons. V was cut by 7 bases and J by 0 bases, with 9 bases left in between. CDR1 is MNHNS, CDR2 SASEGT, per germline. The CDR3 loop spans 13 amino acids. This clone was recorded a few times. Antigen: not known. Unstimulated Tregs (CD4+CD25+CD127-) and CD4+CD25- non-Tregs were sorted from PBMCs. Sequences were derived from Tregs from blood, sampled before the transplant. This receptor was obtained from a human donor who received a combined kidney and bone marrow transplant. The chain uses TRBV6-1 and TRBJ1-1, with D possibly matching TRBD1 (6 bases). DNA for the CDR3: TGTGCCAGCACAGGGGATATGAACACTGAAGCTTTCTTT. This codes for CASTGDMNTEAFF.